What follows are 24 T cell receptor beta chains derived from one specimen sequenced in a study of response to subunit inactivated influenza vaccine (dated by TCRdb to between 2018 and 2020). Preparation of the library involved RT-PCR. Sequenced on an Illumina HiSeq 2500. TCRdb handled the public reads itself, with Q25 trimming in fastp and clone calling in MiXCR, and kept productive beta chains. Rows with one shared CDR3 protein collapse into an entry with the most common genes and DNA. The sample records under 750,000 distinct CDR3 sequences, around 11% of which are singletons. The top ten hold around 9.6% of the sample. The input for sequencing was PBMCs from blood, taken on the day of vaccination. The receptor set was obtained from a man aged 45-65 years who received an inactivated influenza vaccine. Donor details come from another sample of the same person, matched by shared clones.

In this sample, this clonotype turned up many times. The genes are TRBV6-5 and TRBJ2-2; D remains unclear. The V end lost 3 bases, the J end lost 2 bases, and 13 bases lay between the germline ends. The CDR3 spans 16 residues. Germline V gene lookup returns CDR1 MNHEY and CDR2 SVGAGI. The DNA of the CDR3 is TGTGCCAGCAGTTATTTGTTCCGGAAAAACACCGGGGAGCTGTTTTTT. The encoded protein is CASSYLFRKNTGELFF.

The rearrangement joins TRBV7-2 to TRBJ1-5, with D unclear. Trimming shortened V by 6 bases and J by 6 bases, and 12 bases separated the two germline ends. The length of the CDR3 is 13 residues. Germline assignment: CDR1 SGHTA and CDR2 FQGNSA. CDR3 nucleotide sequence: TGTGCCAGCAGTCGTACTTCTGGTCAGCCCCAGCATTTT. Translating gives CASSRTSGQPQHF.

The chain links TRBV3-1 to TRBJ2-7, with 10 bases lining up with TRBD2. The CDR3 runs 15 residues. Germline trimming cut 0 bases from V and 4 bases from J; bases unmatched to any gene: 3. Per the germline V gene, CDR1 is LGHDT and CDR2 is YNNKEL (reference sequence). In DNA form, the CDR3 reads TGTGCCAGCAGCCAAGAGCCTAGCGGGAGTTACGAGCAGTACTTC. It translates to CASSQEPSGSYEQYF.

This clonotype was picked up many times. In DNA, the CDR3 is TGTGCCAGCAGCTTAGCGCCCCTAGCGGGGGCATCCGAGCAGTACTTC. It is translated as CASSLAPLAGASEQYF. The rearrangement links TRBV7-2 to TRBJ2-7, with 10 bases matching TRBD2. The germline CDR1 and CDR2 sequences are SGHTA and FQGNSA. The junction had 8 bases not matched to a gene; V was cut back by 0 bases and J by 6 bases. The CDR3 totals 16 residues.

The genes are TRBV3-1 and TRBJ1-5, with no clear D. Trimming cost V 4 bases and J 1 base, with 8 bases left between them. Germline CDR1 LGHDT, CDR2 YNNKEL (reference sequence). This CDR3 has 14 residues. The DNA for the CDR3 is TGTGCCAGCAGCCCCCACCGGAGCAATCAGCCCCAGCATTTT. It is translated as CASSPHRSNQPQHF. Complete variable domain (other parts from reference TRBV3-1 and TRBJ1-5): DTAVSQTPKYLVTQMGNDKSIKCEQNLGHDTMYWYKQDSKKFLKIMFSYNNKELIINETVPNRFSPKSPDKAHLNLHINSLELGDSAVYFCASSPHRSNQPQHFGDGTRLSIL.

This clonotype was seen a handful of times. The chain recombines TRBV6-5 with TRBJ2-6, with 7 bases aligning to TRBD1. CDR3 length equals 19 residues. CDR1 MNHEY and CDR2 SVGAGI come from the germline V gene. V lost 0 bases to trimming and J lost 2 bases; unmatched junction nucleotides: 10. CDR3 nucleotides: TGTGCCAGCAGTTACTCAGGCAGGGGGTGGTCACCTGGGGCCAACGTCCTGACTTTC. Its translation is CASSYSGRGWSPGANVLTF.

This clonotype was seen a few times. The chain carries TRBV5-1 and TRBJ2-5; D is unresolved. Germline V lookup: CDR1 SGHRS, CDR2 YFSETQ. V was cut by 4 bases and J by 2 bases, with 9 bases left in between. The CDR3 extends over 13 amino acids. The CDR3 loop is CASSPFNQETQYF. The CDR3 coding sequence is TGCGCCAGCAGCCCATTTAATCAAGAGACCCAGTACTTC.

This clonotype was detected only a few times. The V and J genes are TRBV2 and TRBJ2-7, with 7 positions matching TRBD1. The CDR3 extends over 13 amino acids. Germline V gene lookup returns CDR1 SNHLY and CDR2 FYNNEI. Trimming took 6 bases from V and 3 from J; bases not matched to a gene: 5. CDR3 amino acids: CASRGTDGYEQYF. DNA of the CDR3: TGTGCCAGCAGGGGGACAGACGGCTACGAGCAGTACTTC. The whole variable domain, filled in from reference TRBV2 and TRBJ2-7, reads EPEVTQTPSHQVTQMGQEVILRCVPISNHLYFYWYRQILGQKVEFLVSFYNNEISEKSEIFDDQFSVERPDGSNFTLKIRSTKLEDSAMYFCASRGTDGYEQYFGPGTRLTVT.

Only a few counts were recorded for this clonotype. The chain combines TRBV10-1 with TRBJ2-5; D ambiguous. The CDR3 loop spans 13 amino acids. The V end was cut by 7 bases, the J end by 1 base, with 10 bases between. The germline V gene has CDR1 WNHNN and CDR2 SYGVQD (reference sequence). The CDR3 DNA follows: TGCGCCAGCATCCGACATAGCCAAGAGACCCAGTACTTC. Translation gives CASIRHSQETQYF.

This clonotype came up a few times. This chain links TRBV20-1 with TRBJ2-7; 8 nucleotides line up with TRBD2. The V gene's germline CDR1 is DFQATT and CDR2 SNEGSKA (reference sequence). The CDR3 length is 17 residues. Trimming took 6 bases from V and 2 from J; bases not matched to a gene: 18. The CDR3 loop reads CSARPGLDVWGPYEQYF. CDR3 in DNA: TGCAGTGCCAGACCGGGACTAGATGTGTGGGGTCCCTACGAGCAGTACTTC.

The chain has TRBV5-6 and TRBJ2-1; unclear D gene. The CDR3 runs 15 residues. Per the germline V gene, CDR1 is SGHDT and CDR2 is YYEEEE. The V and J ends lost 5 bases and 3 bases respectively, with 15 bases between them. In DNA, the CDR3 is TGTGCCAGCAGACCCGGATCACACCTCTACAATGAGCAGTTCTTC. As protein: CASRPGSHLYNEQFF.

This sequence joins TRBV29-1 and TRBJ2-4, with D perhaps matching TRBD1 or TRBD2 (7 bases each). The V gene lost 3 bases and the J gene lost 7 bases, with 10 bases spanning the gap. This CDR3 region has 12 residues. Looked up from germline, CDR1 is SQVTM and CDR2 is ANQGSEA. The CDR3 reads CSVDRGGNIQYF. CDR3 coding DNA: TGCAGCGTTGACAGGGGGGGTAACATTCAGTACTTC.

This chain connects TRBV20-1 to TRBJ1-5; tentatively, D is TRBD1 (6 bases). Germline-derived CDR1 and CDR2 are DFQATT and SNEGSKA (reference sequence). V was cut by 0 bases and J by 6 bases, with 15 bases left in between. CDR3 length equals 15 residues. The CDR3 here is CSARDLGARGQPQHF. The CDR3 DNA reads TGCAGTGCTAGAGATTTGGGGGCCCGCGGTCAGCCCCAGCATTTT.

The table lists this clonotype with a few counts. The V call is TRBV12-3 or TRBV12-4, the J call TRBJ1-4; tentative D call: TRBD1 (6 bases). V gave up 8 bases and J gave up 8 bases, with 9 bases separating them. The CDR3 has 11 amino acids. This CDR3 is CASGDREKLFF. CDR3 sequence (DNA): TGTGCCAGCGGCGACAGGGAAAAACTGTTTTTT.

This chain uses TRBV20-1 with TRBJ2-3, with D unclear. The germline V gene encodes CDR1 DFQATT and CDR2 SNEGSKA (reference sequence). CDR3 size: 14 residues. Trimming shortened V by 3 bases and J by 8 bases, and 18 bases separated the two germline ends. The chain's CDR3 is CSASTGPSPGTQYF. CDR3 nucleotide sequence: TGCAGTGCTAGCACCGGGCCCAGCCCGGGTACGCAGTATTTT.

The chain joins TRBV6-2 or TRBV6-3 to TRBJ2-4, with TRBD1 matching over 8 bases. Unmatched junction bases numbered 9, after V lost 6 bases and J lost 8 bases. Per germline, CDR1 MNHEY and CDR2 SVGEGT. The CDR3 runs to 14 residues. CDR3 in amino acids: CASRTTGGSDIQYF. The CDR3 DNA is TGTGCCAGCAGAACTACAGGGGGTTCGGACATTCAGTACTTC.

This clonotype was seen many times. The chain joins TRBV7-2 to TRBJ1-1; D remains ambiguous. Germline-derived CDR1 and CDR2 are SGHTA and FQGNSA. The CDR3 totals 14 residues. Trimming removed 2 bases from V and 1 base from J, with 8 bases in between. CDR3 region: CASSLRQANTEAFF. The CDR3 DNA reads as TGTGCCAGCAGCTTACGGCAGGCGAACACTGAAGCTTTCTTT. The full variable domain, with the rest looked up from reference TRBV7-2 and TRBJ1-1, is GAGVSQSPSNKVTEKGKDVELRCDPISGHTALYWYRQSLGQGLEFLIYFQGNSAPDKSGLPSDRFSAERTGGSVSTLTIQRTQQEDSAVYLCASSLRQANTEAFFGQGTRLTVV.

This clonotype was detected a few times. The rearrangement links TRBV18 to TRBJ1-1; 8 positions match TRBD1. The germline CDR1 and CDR2 sequences are KGHSH and LQKENI. CDR3 length: 14 residues. V lost 2 bases, J lost 4 bases, and 3 bases stayed unmatched. The CDR3 sequence: CASSPRQGSTEAFF. As DNA, the CDR3 is TGTGCCAGCTCACCAAGACAGGGGAGCACTGAAGCTTTCTTT.

The chain couples TRBV24-1 to TRBJ2-5; tentative D call: TRBD1 (6 bases). This CDR3 contains 15 residues. From germline, CDR1 is KGHDR and CDR2 SFDVKD. V lost 0 bases and J lost 1, with 8 bases in between. The CDR3 sequence is CATSDLIGGQETQYF. In nucleotides, the CDR3 is TGTGCCACCAGTGATTTGATAGGGGGCCAAGAGACCCAGTACTTC.

The genes are TRBV5-1 and TRBJ1-1; 8 bases align to TRBD1. The CDR3 has 15 amino acids. Germline trimming cut 4 bases from V and 4 bases from J; bases unmatched to any gene: 9. Per the germline V gene, CDR1 is SGHRS and CDR2 is YFSETQ. The CDR3 is CASSPTTGAGTEAFF. The CDR3 DNA reads TGCGCCAGCAGCCCAACGACAGGGGCGGGCACTGAAGCTTTCTTT.

This clonotype was seen a handful of times. The V gene is TRBV5-1, the J gene TRBJ2-7; 12 bases match TRBD2. The CDR3 totals 16 residues. The V segment lost 4 bases and the J segment 7 bases; nucleotides outside the gene matches: 12. The germline gives CDR1 SGHRS, CDR2 YFSETQ. The CDR3 nucleotides are TGCGCCAGCAGCGCGGGACTAGCGGGCCGCGATCGAGAGCAGTACTTC. It yields the protein CASSAGLAGRDREQYF.

This clonotype has a handful of counts. This chain uses TRBV6-2 or TRBV6-3 with TRBJ1-2, with D perhaps TRBD1 (5 bases). There are 13 residues in the CDR3. V was trimmed by 8 bases and J by 7 bases, leaving 17 bases between them. The germline V gene has CDR1 MNHEY and CDR2 SVGEGT. This CDR3 is CASGDSSHSGYTF. CDR3 sequence (DNA): TGTGCCAGCGGCGACAGTTCCCACTCTGGCTACACCTTC.

V usage is TRBV2 and J usage is TRBJ2-2, with 14 bases lining up with TRBD2. The junction had 7 bases not matched to a gene; V was cut back by 4 bases and J by 6 bases. From germline, CDR1 is SNHLY and CDR2 FYNNEI. The CDR3 has 17 residues. CDR3 region: CASSGIAGLAGAGELFF. CDR3 nucleotides: TGTGCCAGCAGTGGAATCGCGGGACTAGCGGGAGCCGGGGAGCTGTTTTTT. The full variable domain, in which reference TRBV2 and TRBJ2-2 provide the parts outside the CDR3, is EPEVTQTPSHQVTQMGQEVILRCVPISNHLYFYWYRQILGQKVEFLVSFYNNEISEKSEIFDDQFSVERPDGSNFTLKIRSTKLEDSAMYFCASSGIAGLAGAGELFFGEGSRLTVL.

This clonotype has at least ten counts. The J gene is TRBJ1-6, the V gene TRBV18, with a possible D match to TRBD1 (5 bases). V was clipped by 3 bases and J by 3 bases, with 9 bases between them. The CDR3 has 15 amino acids. Per germline, CDR1 KGHSH and CDR2 LQKENI. The CDR3 nucleotides are TGTGCCAGCTCACCGGGGCAGGACTATAATTCACCCCTCCACTTT. Translation: CASSPGQDYNSPLHF.